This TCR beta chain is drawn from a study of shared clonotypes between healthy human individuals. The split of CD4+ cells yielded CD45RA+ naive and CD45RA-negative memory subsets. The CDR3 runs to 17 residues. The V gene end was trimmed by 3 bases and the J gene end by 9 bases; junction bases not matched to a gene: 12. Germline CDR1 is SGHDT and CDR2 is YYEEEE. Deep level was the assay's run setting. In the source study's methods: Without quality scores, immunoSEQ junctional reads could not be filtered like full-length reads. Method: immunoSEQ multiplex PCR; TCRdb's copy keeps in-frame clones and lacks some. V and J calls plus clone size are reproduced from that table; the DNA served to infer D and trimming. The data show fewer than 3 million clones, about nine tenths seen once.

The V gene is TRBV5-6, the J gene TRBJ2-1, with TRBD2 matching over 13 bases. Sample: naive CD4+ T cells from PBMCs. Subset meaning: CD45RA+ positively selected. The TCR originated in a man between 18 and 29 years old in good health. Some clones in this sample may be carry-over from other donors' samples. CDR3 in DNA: TGTGCCAGCAGCTATACGGGGACTAGCGGGAATTGGGGTGAGCAGTTCTTC. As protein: CASSYTGTSGNWGEQFF.